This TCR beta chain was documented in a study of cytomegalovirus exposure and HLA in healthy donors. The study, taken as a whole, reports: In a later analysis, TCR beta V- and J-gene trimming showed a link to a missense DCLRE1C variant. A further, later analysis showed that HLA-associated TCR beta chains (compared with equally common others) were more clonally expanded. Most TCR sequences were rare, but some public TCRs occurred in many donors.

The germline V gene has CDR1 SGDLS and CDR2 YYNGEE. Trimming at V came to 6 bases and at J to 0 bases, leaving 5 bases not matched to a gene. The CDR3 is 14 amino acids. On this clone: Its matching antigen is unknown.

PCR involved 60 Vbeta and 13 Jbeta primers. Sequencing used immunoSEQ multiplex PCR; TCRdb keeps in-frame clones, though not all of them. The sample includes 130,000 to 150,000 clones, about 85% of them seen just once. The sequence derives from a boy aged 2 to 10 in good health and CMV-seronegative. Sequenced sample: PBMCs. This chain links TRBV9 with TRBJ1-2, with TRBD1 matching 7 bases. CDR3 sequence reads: CASTPGTANYGYTF. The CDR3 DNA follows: TGTGCCAGCACCCCAGGGACAGCTAACTATGGCTACACCTTC. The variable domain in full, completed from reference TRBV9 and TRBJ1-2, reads DSGVTQTPKHLITATGQRVTLRCSPRSGDLSVYWYQQSLDQGLQFLIQYYNGEERAKGNILERFSAQQFPDLHSELNLSSLELGDSALYFCASTPGTANYGYTFGSGTRLTVV.